This is a list of T cell receptor beta chains from one sample in a study of siplizumab effects on memory and regulatory T cells. Clones were read by immunoSEQ multiplex PCR, and TCRdb kept only the in-frame ones, dropping some. In the table there are approximately 75,000 clones, 93% of which are singletons. Input material: CD8+ T cells sorted from blood. The receptors were sampled from a human donor in good health. CDR3s include the opening cysteine and the closing phenylalanine or tryptophan. Fields, in order: V gene, clone size, J gene, D gene, CDR3 DNA, CDR3 protein. The D gene is left open where the match is weak. Clone size is not always given. Where it is, it says once, few, many or a class for expanded clones.

V gene: TRBV27; clone size: .; J gene: TRBJ1-1; D gene: .; CDR3 DNA: TGTGCCAGCTTCCCGGGGGGCACTGAAGCTTTCTTT; CDR3 protein: CASFPGGTEAFF
V gene: TRBV19; clone size: .; J gene: TRBJ1-2; D gene: .; CDR3 DNA: TGTGCCAGTACCCCACAGGGTGCCTTCTATGGCTACACCTTC; CDR3 protein: CASTPQGAFYGYTF
V gene: TRBV2; clone size: .; J gene: TRBJ1-6; D gene: TRBD1; CDR3 DNA: TGTGCCAGCACCGGGACAGGGGGCCATTCACCCCTCCACTTT; CDR3 protein: CASTGTGGHSPLHF
V gene: TRBV6-1; clone size: .; J gene: TRBJ2-1; D gene: .; CDR3 DNA: TGTGCCAGCAGGGGGGGTTTCGACAATGAGCAGTTCTTC; CDR3 protein: CASRGGFDNEQFF
V gene: TRBV9; clone size: once; J gene: TRBJ2-7; D gene: .; CDR3 DNA: TGTGCCAGCAGCGTAGCAGGGGTCCCCTACGAGCAGTACTTC; CDR3 protein: CASSVAGVPYEQYF
V gene: TRBV9; clone size: .; J gene: TRBJ1-4; D gene: .; CDR3 DNA: TGTGCCAGCAGCGTAGATCCCCGGGAAAAACTGTTTTTT; CDR3 protein: CASSVDPREKLFF
V gene: TRBV9; clone size: .; J gene: TRBJ1-4; D gene: .; CDR3 DNA: TGTGCCAGCAGCCTCCCGGGGCAAAGTGGTGAAAAACTGTTTTTT; CDR3 protein: CASSLPGQSGEKLFF
V gene: TRBV28; clone size: .; J gene: TRBJ1-5; D gene: .; CDR3 DNA: TGTGCCAGCACCTCTGACGGCGGGGTTGGGCAGCCCCAGCATTTT; CDR3 protein: CASTSDGGVGQPQHF
V gene: TRBV13; clone size: .; J gene: TRBJ2-5; D gene: .; CDR3 DNA: TGTGCCAGCAGCCCAAGCTGGTCACCTAAAGAGACCCAGTACTTC; CDR3 protein: CASSPSWSPKETQYF
V gene: TRBV5-6; clone size: .; J gene: TRBJ1-1; D gene: .; CDR3 DNA: TGTGCCAGCAGCTTGCAGCGGGCGCCAGAAGCTTTCTTT; CDR3 protein: CASSLQRAPEAFF
V gene: TRBV27; clone size: .; J gene: TRBJ1-1; D gene: .; CDR3 DNA: TGTGCCAGCAGTATACAGGGAGGGGGCACTGAAGCTTTCTTT; CDR3 protein: CASSIQGGGTEAFF
V gene: TRBV7-3; clone size: .; J gene: TRBJ1-2; D gene: .; CDR3 DNA: TGTGCCAGCAGCCCGGACGGTTCCTTCTATGGCTACACCTTC; CDR3 protein: CASSPDGSFYGYTF
V gene: TRBV4-2; clone size: few; J gene: TRBJ2-7; D gene: TRBD1; CDR3 DNA: TGTGCCAGCAGCCCTAGGACAGGGGAATCCTACGAGCAGTACTTC; CDR3 protein: CASSPRTGESYEQYF
V gene: TRBV4-1; clone size: .; J gene: TRBJ2-2; D gene: TRBD2; CDR3 DNA: TGCGCCAGCAGCCCAGAGGGACTAGCGGGGGGAACCGGGGAGCTGTTTTTT; CDR3 protein: CASSPEGLAGGTGELFF
V gene: TRBV27; clone size: .; J gene: TRBJ2-2; D gene: TRBD1; CDR3 DNA: TGTGCCAGCGCACACAGGGGTAACACCGGGGAGCTGTTTTTT; CDR3 protein: CASAHRGNTGELFF
V gene: TRBV15; clone size: .; J gene: TRBJ1-5; D gene: .; CDR3 DNA: TGTGCCACCAGCAGTCTGATGGGACCGTCGAGCAATCAGCCCCAGCATTTT; CDR3 protein: CATSSLMGPSSNQPQHF
V gene: TRBV18; clone size: .; J gene: TRBJ1-5; D gene: TRBD1; CDR3 DNA: TGTGCCAGCTCCCTAGGGACAGGGGGACTTCAGCCCCAGCATTTT; CDR3 protein: CASSLGTGGLQPQHF
V gene: TRBV7-2; clone size: .; J gene: TRBJ2-1; D gene: .; CDR3 DNA: TGTGCCAGCAGCTTAGTTGCTAATGAGCAGTTCTTC; CDR3 protein: CASSLVANEQFF
V gene: TRBV19; clone size: .; J gene: TRBJ2-7; D gene: .; CDR3 DNA: TGTGCCAGTAGTCAGGGTCTGGGCGAGCAGTACTTC; CDR3 protein: CASSQGLGEQYF
V gene: TRBV6-1; clone size: once; J gene: TRBJ2-1; D gene: .; CDR3 DNA: TGTGCCAGCAGTGAAGCTGGCGGATACAATGAGCAGTTCTTC; CDR3 protein: CASSEAGGYNEQFF
V gene: TRBV19; clone size: few; J gene: TRBJ2-7; D gene: TRBD2; CDR3 DNA: TGTGCCAGTAGTATGGGGACTAGCGGGGGAGCCGACGAGCAGTACTTC; CDR3 protein: CASSMGTSGGADEQYF
V gene: TRBV18; clone size: .; J gene: TRBJ2-3; D gene: TRBD2; CDR3 DNA: TGTGCCAGCTCACCTCCCCCCCCGGGGGGGCCAACAGATACGCAGTATTTT; CDR3 protein: CASSPPPPGGPTDTQYF
V gene: TRBV19; clone size: .; J gene: TRBJ2-1; D gene: .; CDR3 DNA: TGTGCCAGTACCCTAGGGACTGTCCTCGGCAATGAGCAGTTCTTC; CDR3 protein: CASTLGTVLGNEQFF
V gene: TRBV6-4; clone size: .; J gene: TRBJ1-1; D gene: .; CDR3 DNA: TGTGCCAGCAGTGAGTGGGGAGGGGGATTTAGCACTGAAGCTTTCTTT; CDR3 protein: CASSEWGGGFSTEAFF
V gene: TRBV28; clone size: .; J gene: TRBJ2-5; D gene: TRBD2; CDR3 DNA: TGTGCCAGCAGTCCGCGACTAGCGGGGGGTCCCTTAGAGACCCAGTACTTC; CDR3 protein: CASSPRLAGGPLETQYF
V gene: TRBV19; clone size: .; J gene: TRBJ2-3; D gene: .; CDR3 DNA: TGTGCCAGTAGTATTGGGGCTAGTTTAGATACGCAGTATTTT; CDR3 protein: CASSIGASLDTQYF
V gene: TRBV9; clone size: .; J gene: TRBJ2-3; D gene: .; CDR3 DNA: TGTGCCAGCAGCGTAAACCCGATAGAAACTAGCACAGATACGCAGTATTTT; CDR3 protein: CASSVNPIETSTDTQYF
V gene: TRBV7-2; clone size: .; J gene: TRBJ1-5; D gene: .; CDR3 DNA: TGTGCCAGCAGCTTTTCGGTGGGTTTGGGGCCTTTCAGCAATCAGCCCCAGCATTTT; CDR3 protein: CASSFSVGLGPFSNQPQHF
V gene: TRBV14; clone size: .; J gene: TRBJ2-1; D gene: .; CDR3 DNA: TGTGCCAGCAGCAGGAGCTCCTACAATGAGCAGTTCTTC; CDR3 protein: CASSRSSYNEQFF